Reported below is one T cell receptor (beta chain). Use of 60 Vbeta and 13 Jbeta primers characterized the PCR. Data came from immunoSEQ multiplex PCR; TCRdb stores just in-frame clones and leaves some out. The table has about 130,000 clones, around 76% seen once; the top ten hold about 1.7%. CDR3 length: 18 amino acids. Trimming took 0 bases from V and 0 from J; bases not matched to a gene: 4. The V gene's germline CDR1 is SGHRS and CDR2 YFSETQ. This entry comes from a study of cytomegalovirus exposure and HLA in healthy donors. Background on the study: There were under 140 million unique TCR beta sequences, drawn from about 190 million T cells, in an earlier analysis.

Sequencing input: PBMCs. The TCR originated in a woman in her 50s in good health and CMV-seronegative. V usage is TRBV5-1 and J usage is TRBJ1-3, with 12 bases that match TRBD1. CDR3 DNA sequence: TGCGCCAGCAGCTTGGAGGGGACAGGGGGCTTCTCTGGAAACACCATATATTTT. Its translation is CASSLEGTGGFSGNTIYF.